This entry concerns a single TCR beta chain. The sample originates from a study of blood T cell repertoires in COVID-19. Study as a whole: There were acute and convalescent COVID-19 samples, and they came from the United States, Italy and Spain.

The data were produced by immunoSEQ multiplex PCR, yet TCRdb's version contains in-frame clones alone and is incomplete. The data hold 150,000 to 200,000 clones, with 70% to 90% observed a single time. The CDR3 has 15 residues. Germline-derived CDR1 and CDR2 are SNHLY and FYNNEI. J lost 5 bases, V lost 7 bases, and 12 bases had no gene match. The V and J genes are TRBV2 and TRBJ2-7; 9 bases are shared with TRBD2. The specimen was peripheral blood. This TCR came from a man aged 55 to 69 who had recovered from COVID-19. The DNA of the CDR3 is TGTGCCAGCAACCGACCGGGACTAGCCTCTGACGAGCAGTACTTC. Its protein product is CASNRPGLASDEQYF.